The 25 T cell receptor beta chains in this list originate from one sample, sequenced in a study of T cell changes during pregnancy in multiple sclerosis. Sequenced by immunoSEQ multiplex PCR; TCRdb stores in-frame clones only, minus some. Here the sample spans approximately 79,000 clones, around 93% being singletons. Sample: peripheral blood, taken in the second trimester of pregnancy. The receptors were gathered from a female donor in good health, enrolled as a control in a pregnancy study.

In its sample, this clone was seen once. The chain's CDR3 is CASSVAGGDWSTDTQYF. CDR3 coding DNA: TGTGCCAGCAGCGTAGCTGGAGGGGACTGGAGCACAGATACGCAGTATTTT. The chain uses TRBV9 and TRBJ2-3; TRBD2 is a possible D gene (6 bases). The germline gives CDR1 SGDLS, CDR2 YYNGEE. The CDR3 is made up of 17 amino acids. V was clipped by 0 bases and J by 0 bases, with 14 bases between them.

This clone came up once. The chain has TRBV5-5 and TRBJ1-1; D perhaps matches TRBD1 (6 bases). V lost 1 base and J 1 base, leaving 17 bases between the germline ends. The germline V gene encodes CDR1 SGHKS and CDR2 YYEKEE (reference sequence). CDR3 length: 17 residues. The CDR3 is CASSLRGGHTGNTEAFF. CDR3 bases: TGTGCCAGCAGCTTGCGAGGGGGTCATACGGGGAACACTGAAGCTTTCTTT.

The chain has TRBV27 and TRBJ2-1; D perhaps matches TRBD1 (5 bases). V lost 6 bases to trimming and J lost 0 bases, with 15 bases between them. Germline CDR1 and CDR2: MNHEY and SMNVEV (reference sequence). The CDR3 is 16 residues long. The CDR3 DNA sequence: TGTGCCAGCAGCCCCACAGGAGCTAGCTCCTACAATGAGCAGTTCTTC. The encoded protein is CASSPTGASSYNEQFF.

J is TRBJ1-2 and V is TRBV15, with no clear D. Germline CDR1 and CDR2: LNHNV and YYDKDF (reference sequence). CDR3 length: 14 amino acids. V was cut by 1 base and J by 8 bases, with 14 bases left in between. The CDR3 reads CATSRGTEAYGYTF. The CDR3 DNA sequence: TGTGCCACCAGCAGAGGTACAGAAGCCTACGGCTACACCTTC.

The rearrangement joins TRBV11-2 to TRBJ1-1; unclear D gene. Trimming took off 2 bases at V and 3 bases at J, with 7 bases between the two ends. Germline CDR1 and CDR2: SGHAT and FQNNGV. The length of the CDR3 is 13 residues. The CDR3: CASSLREDTEAFF. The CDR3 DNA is TGTGCCAGCAGCTTACGGGAGGACACTGAAGCTTTCTTT.

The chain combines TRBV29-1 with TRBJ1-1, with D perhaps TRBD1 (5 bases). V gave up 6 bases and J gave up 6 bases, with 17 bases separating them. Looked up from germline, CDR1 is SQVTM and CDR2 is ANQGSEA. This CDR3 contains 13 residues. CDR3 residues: CSVGTARGAEAFF. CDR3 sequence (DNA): TGCAGCGTCGGGACTGCCCGGGGCGCTGAAGCTTTCTTT.

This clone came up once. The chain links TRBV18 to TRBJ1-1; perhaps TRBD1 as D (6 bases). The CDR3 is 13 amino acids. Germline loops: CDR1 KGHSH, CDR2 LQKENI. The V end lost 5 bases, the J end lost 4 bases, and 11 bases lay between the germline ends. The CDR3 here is CASSSGAGTEAFF. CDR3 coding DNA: TGTGCCAGCTCATCAGGGGCTGGCACTGAAGCTTTCTTT. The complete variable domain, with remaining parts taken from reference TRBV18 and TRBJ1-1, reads NAGVMQNPRHLVRRRGQEARLRCSPMKGHSHVYWYRQLPEEGLKFMVYLQKENIIDESGMPKERFSAEFPKEGPSILRIQQVVRGDSAAYFCASSSGAGTEAFFGQGTRLTVV.

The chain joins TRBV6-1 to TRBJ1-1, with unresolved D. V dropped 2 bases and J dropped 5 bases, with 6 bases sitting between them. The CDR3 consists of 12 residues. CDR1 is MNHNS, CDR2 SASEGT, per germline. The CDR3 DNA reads TGTGCCAGCAGTGAATCCGGTACTGAAGCTTTCTTT. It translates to CASSESGTEAFF.

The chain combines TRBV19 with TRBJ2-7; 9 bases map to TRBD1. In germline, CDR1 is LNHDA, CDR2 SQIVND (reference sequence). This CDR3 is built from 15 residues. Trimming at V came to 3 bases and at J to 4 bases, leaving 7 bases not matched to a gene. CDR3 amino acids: CASSIVTQGAYEQYF. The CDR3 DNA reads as TGTGCCAGTAGTATTGTAACACAGGGGGCTTACGAGCAGTACTTC.

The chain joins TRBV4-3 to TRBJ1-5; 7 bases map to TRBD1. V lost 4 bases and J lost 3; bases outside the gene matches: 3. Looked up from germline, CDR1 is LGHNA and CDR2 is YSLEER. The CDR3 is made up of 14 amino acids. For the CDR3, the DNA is TGCGCCAGCAGCCGGGACAGAAACAATCAGCCCCAGCATTTT. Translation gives CASSRDRNNQPQHF.

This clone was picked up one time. DNA for the CDR3: TGTGCCAGCAGCTTAGCGGGCAGGGTGGCTGAAGCTTTCTTT. It specifies CASSLAGRVAEAFF. The chain has TRBV7-9 and TRBJ1-1; D is possibly TRBD1 (5 bases). Trimming shortened V by 0 bases and J by 6 bases, and 11 bases separated the two germline ends. There are 14 residues in the CDR3. The V gene's germline CDR1 is SEHNR and CDR2 FQNEAQ (reference sequence). The full variable domain, in which reference TRBV7-9 and TRBJ1-1 provide the parts outside the CDR3, is DTGVSQNPRHKITKRGQNVTFRCDPISEHNRLYWYRQTLGQGPEFLTYFQNEAQLEKSRLLSDRFSAERPKGSFSTLEIQRTEQGDSAMYLCASSLAGRVAEAFFGQGTRLTVV.

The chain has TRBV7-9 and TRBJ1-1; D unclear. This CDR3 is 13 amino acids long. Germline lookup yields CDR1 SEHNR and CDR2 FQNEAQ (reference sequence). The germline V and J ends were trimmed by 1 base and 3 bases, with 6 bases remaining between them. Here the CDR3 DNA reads TGTGCCAGCAGCTTAGGGCAGTACACTGAAGCTTTCTTT. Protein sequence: CASSLGQYTEAFF.

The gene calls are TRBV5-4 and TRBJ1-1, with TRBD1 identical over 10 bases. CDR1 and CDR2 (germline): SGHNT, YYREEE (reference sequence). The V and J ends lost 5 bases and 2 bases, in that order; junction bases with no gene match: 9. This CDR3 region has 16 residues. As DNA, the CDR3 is TGTGCCAGCAGTTCATACGGGACAGGGGATAACACTGAAGCTTTCTTT. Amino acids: CASSSYGTGDNTEAFF.

The CDR3 sequence: CASSIEGPGATEAFF. CDR3 in DNA: TGTGCCAGTAGTATAGAGGGCCCTGGGGCCACTGAAGCTTTCTTT. The J gene is TRBJ1-1, the V gene TRBV19, with a tentative D call TRBD1 (5 bases). The V gene lost 0 bases and the J gene lost 4 bases, with 12 bases spanning the gap. Germline CDR1 and CDR2: LNHDA and SQIVND (reference sequence). The CDR3 loop spans 15 amino acids.

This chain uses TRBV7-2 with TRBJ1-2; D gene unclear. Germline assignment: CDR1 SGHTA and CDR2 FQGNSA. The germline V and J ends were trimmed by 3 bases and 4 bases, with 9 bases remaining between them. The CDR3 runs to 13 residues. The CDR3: CASSFEVVYGYTF. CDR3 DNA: TGTGCCAGCAGCTTTGAGGTGGTCTATGGCTACACCTTC. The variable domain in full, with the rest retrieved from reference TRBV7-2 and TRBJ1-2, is GAGVSQSPSNKVTEKGKDVELRCDPISGHTALYWYRQSLGQGLEFLIYFQGNSAPDKSGLPSDRFSAERTGGSVSTLTIQRTQQEDSAVYLCASSFEVVYGYTFGSGTRLTVV.

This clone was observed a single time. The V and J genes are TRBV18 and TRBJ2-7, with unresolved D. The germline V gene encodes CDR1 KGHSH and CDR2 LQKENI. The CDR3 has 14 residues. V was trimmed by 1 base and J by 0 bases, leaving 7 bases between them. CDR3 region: CASSPRDGSYEQYF. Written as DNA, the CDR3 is TGTGCCAGCTCACCACGAGATGGCTCCTACGAGCAGTACTTC.

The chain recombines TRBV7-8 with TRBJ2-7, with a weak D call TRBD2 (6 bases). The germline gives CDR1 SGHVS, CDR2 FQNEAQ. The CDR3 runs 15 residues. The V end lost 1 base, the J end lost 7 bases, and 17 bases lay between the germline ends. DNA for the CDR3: TGTGCCAGCAGCTTAGGTCGTGGGGGACTCGGAGAGCAGTACTTC. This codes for CASSLGRGGLGEQYF.

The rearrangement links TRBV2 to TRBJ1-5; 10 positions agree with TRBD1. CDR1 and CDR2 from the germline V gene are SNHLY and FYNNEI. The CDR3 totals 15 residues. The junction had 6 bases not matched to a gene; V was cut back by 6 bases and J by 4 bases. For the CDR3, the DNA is TGTGCCAGCAGGATCCGGGACAGGGGAAATCAGCCCCAGCATTTT. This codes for CASRIRDRGNQPQHF.

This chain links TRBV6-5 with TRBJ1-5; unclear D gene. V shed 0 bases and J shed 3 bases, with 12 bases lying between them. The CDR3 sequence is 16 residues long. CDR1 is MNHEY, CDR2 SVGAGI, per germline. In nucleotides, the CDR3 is TGTGCCAGCAGTTACTCGAAATCGGGTATCAATCAGCCCCAGCATTTT. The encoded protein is CASSYSKSGINQPQHF.

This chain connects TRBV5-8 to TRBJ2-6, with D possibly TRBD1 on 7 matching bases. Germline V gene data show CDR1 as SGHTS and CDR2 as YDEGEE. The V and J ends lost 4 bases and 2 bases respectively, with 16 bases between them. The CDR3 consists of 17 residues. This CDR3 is CASSQRRGPAGANVLTF. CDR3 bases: TGTGCCAGCAGCCAGAGGAGGGGGCCAGCTGGGGCCAACGTCCTGACTTTC.

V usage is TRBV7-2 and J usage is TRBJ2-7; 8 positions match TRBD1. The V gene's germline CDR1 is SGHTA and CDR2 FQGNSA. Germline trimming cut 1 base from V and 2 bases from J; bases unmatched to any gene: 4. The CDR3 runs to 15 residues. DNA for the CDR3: TGTGCCAGCAGCTTAGAGGGACAGGCAACCTACGAGCAGTACTTC. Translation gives CASSLEGQATYEQYF.

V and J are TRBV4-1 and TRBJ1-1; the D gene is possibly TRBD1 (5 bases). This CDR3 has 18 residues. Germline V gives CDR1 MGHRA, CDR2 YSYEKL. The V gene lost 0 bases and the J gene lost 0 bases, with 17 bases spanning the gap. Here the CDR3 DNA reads TGCGCCAGCAGCCAAGAAACCAGGGCTGTCTCTTTGAACACTGAAGCTTTCTTT. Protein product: CASSQETRAVSLNTEAFF.

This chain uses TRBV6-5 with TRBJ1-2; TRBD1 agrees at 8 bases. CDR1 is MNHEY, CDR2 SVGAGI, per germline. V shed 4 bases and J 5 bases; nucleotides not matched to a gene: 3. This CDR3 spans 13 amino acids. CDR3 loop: CASSSRGRYGYTF. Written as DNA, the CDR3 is TGTGCCAGCAGTTCCAGGGGGCGGTATGGCTACACCTTC.

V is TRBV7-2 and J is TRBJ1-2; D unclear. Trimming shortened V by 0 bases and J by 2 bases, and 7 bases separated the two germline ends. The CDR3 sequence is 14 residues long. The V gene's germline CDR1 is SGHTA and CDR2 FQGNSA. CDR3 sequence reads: CASSLARENYGYTF. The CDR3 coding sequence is TGTGCCAGCAGCTTAGCGCGAGAGAACTATGGCTACACCTTC.

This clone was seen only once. The DNA for the CDR3 is TGTGCCAGCAGCTTACAGGGGGCTAACACTGAAGCTTTCTTT. The encoded protein is CASSLQGANTEAFF. The J gene is TRBJ1-1, the V gene TRBV7-9; 8 bases are a match to TRBD1. Trimming took 2 bases from V and 2 from J; bases not matched to a gene: 1. CDR1 is SEHNR and CDR2 is FQNEAQ in the germline V gene (reference sequence). The CDR3 sequence is 14 residues long.